This TCR beta chain was identified during a study of blood T cell repertoires in COVID-19. In the study overall: T cells, B-cell-depleted T cells, or PBMCs provided the cDNA or gDNA that served as material.

The CDR3 sequence is 14 residues long. Per germline, CDR1 SGDLS and CDR2 YYNGEE. Trimming took off 0 bases at V and 2 bases at J, with 7 bases between the two ends. Produced via immunoSEQ multiplex PCR; TCRdb's table is partial and in-frame only. The sample holds fewer than 250,000 clones; roughly 85% are singletons and the top ten take just over 2.5%. The sequence was obtained from a woman in her 70s with active or convalescent COVID-19. The chain carries TRBV9 and TRBJ2-3; possible D gene TRBD2, 5 bases. The sample taken for sequencing was peripheral blood. CDR3 nucleotides: TGTGCCAGCAGCGTAGGACTACTCACAGATACGCAGTATTTT. Protein: CASSVGLLTDTQYF.